This T cell receptor beta chain was captured in a study of human T cells and chemical hapten exposure. Study summary: Sensitization used 2% DPC on approximately 2 cm by approximately 2 cm upper inner arm skin. Study conclusions and caveats: Compared with pre-sensitization or healthy control sets, expanded TCRs clustered more.

TCRdb itself ran the RACE reads through MiXCR, one entry per CDR3 protein. The sample carries tens of thousands of distinct CDR3 sequences, around an eighth recorded once. This clonotype was seen a few times. The antigen remains unidentified. Time point noted: pre-sensitization, week 0. The treatment was: therapeutic diphenylcyclopropenone sensitization with weekly scalp DPC. Sequencing started from total RNA isolated from unfractionated whole blood. Germline V lookup: CDR1 MNHEY, CDR2 SVGAGI. Trimming took 4 bases from V and 2 from J, leaving 12 bases between them. CDR3 size: 15 residues. The genes are TRBV6-5 and TRBJ1-5; possible D gene TRBD1, 5 bases. The clonotype comes from a woman in her twenties or thirties with alopecia areata. Some clones in this sample may be carry-over from other donors' samples. The input for sequencing was whole blood, taken in connection with sensitization to the hapten diphenylcyclopropenone (DPC). The CDR3 is CASSLSRDRNQPQHF. The DNA for the CDR3 is TGTGCCAGCAGTTTATCCCGGGACCGCAATCAGCCCCAGCATTTT.